This T cell receptor beta chain was sequenced during a study of identifying expanded T cells in peripheral blood. The table came from immunoSEQ multiplex PCR; TCRdb's copy has only in-frame clones and leaves some out. The repertoire has approximately 75,000 clones, 75% to 90% of them found once; the top ten carry 3.3%. Germline V gives CDR1 MDHEN, CDR2 SYDVKM. The CDR3 length is 14 residues. V was pared by 2 bases and J by 6 bases, with 4 bases of the junction left unmatched. The gene calls are TRBV28 and TRBJ2-1; 7 bases align to TRBD2. The sample consisted of blood. This TCR was sampled from a person aged 18 to 75 in good health. CDR3: CASSLGGGLNEQFF. In nucleotides, the CDR3 is TGTGCCAGCAGTTTAGGGGGGGGTCTCAATGAGCAGTTCTTC.